This entry is about one T cell receptor (beta chain). This sample is part of a study of molecular identifiers for immune sequencing clone quantification. CDR3 length: 16 residues. Per germline, CDR1 LGHNA and CDR2 YSLEER. With 0 bases removed from V and 5 bases from J, the gap between germline ends came to 16 bases. TCRdb ran MiXCR on the PCR reads and lists one entry per CDR3 protein. The data contain approximately 500,000 distinct CDR3 sequences, 20% to 25% of them seen just once; the ten biggest clones take up approximately 0.84%. This clonotype was sampled from a human donor in good health. Some libraries in this study had Jurkat cell RNA spiked in. The sample taken for sequencing was naive CD8+ T cells from blood, with Jurkat cell RNA spiked in. Stated subset: FACS-sorted CD8+CD4-CCR7+CD45RA+ naive T cells. This chain links TRBV4-3 with TRBJ1-1; D is uncertain. The CDR3 bases are TGCGCCAGCAGCCAAGAATCCCTCCCCCGAGGGACTGAAGCTTTCTTT. This translates into CASSQESLPRGTEAFF.